Each of the 24 T cell receptor beta chains below was sequenced from the same sample in a study of T cells in Graves' hyperthyroidism and ophthalmopathy. RNA transcripts were the template for amplifying TCR beta CDR3 regions. First-round RT-PCR targeting the TCR CDR3 was performed with the HTBI primer set. MiXCR, applied by TCRdb to the multiplex PCR reads, yields one record per CDR3 protein. Of 650,000 to 800,000 distinct CDR3 sequences listed, over 40% were seen once; the top ten hold approximately 7.2%. Sequencing was done on a sample of peripheral blood or thyroid tissue (not recorded which). These receptors all come from an adult man with Graves' disease, either hyperthyroidism or ophthalmopathy (not recorded which).

Comment on this clonotype: A much more abundant neighbour one base away suggests this may be a read error. CDR3 DNA: TGTGCCAGCAGCCCCCGACAGGGGGTGAATTCACCCCTCCACTTT. Translated: CASSPRQGVNSPLHF. The V gene is TRBV7-3, the J gene TRBJ1-6, with 9 nucleotides matching TRBD1. V was pared by 5 bases and J by 7 bases, with 6 bases of the junction left unmatched. CDR3 length equals 15 residues. Germline V gene lookup returns CDR1 SGHTA and CDR2 FQGTGA.

This clonotype was found many times. The chain carries TRBV15 and TRBJ2-7; TRBD1 agrees at 7 bases. The V gene end was trimmed by 3 bases and the J gene end by 3 bases; junction bases not matched to a gene: 2. Germline CDR1 LNHNV, CDR2 YYDKDF (reference sequence). The length of the CDR3 is 13 residues. The CDR3 DNA reads TGTGCCACCAGCAGCCGGGACAGCTACGAGCAGTACTTC. Amino acids: CATSSRDSYEQYF.

This sequence joins TRBV20-1 and TRBJ1-6; no clear D gene. The CDR3 runs 15 residues. Trimming took off 0 bases at V and 7 bases at J, with 13 bases between the two ends. The germline V gene has CDR1 DFQATT and CDR2 SNEGSKA (reference sequence). CDR3 in DNA: TGCAGTGCTAGAGATGGGGAAGGGAGGAATTCACCCCTCCACTTT. Translation gives CSARDGEGRNSPLHF.

This clonotype has just a few counts. The chain uses TRBV7-9 and TRBJ1-2, with D unclear. The V end lost 6 bases, the J end lost 3 bases, and 11 bases lay between the germline ends. The CDR3 contains 13 residues. Germline V gene sequence: CDR1 SEHNR, CDR2 FQNEAQ (reference sequence). CDR3 in amino acids: CASRTPRDYGYTF. CDR3 nucleotides: TGTGCCAGCAGAACCCCACGTGACTATGGCTACACCTTC.

The chain links TRBV7-6 to TRBJ2-5, with 7 bases that match TRBD1. Looked up from germline, CDR1 is SGHVS and CDR2 is FNYEAQ. The CDR3 has 15 amino acids. The V and J ends lost 5 bases and 5 bases, in that order; junction bases with no gene match: 11. In DNA form, the CDR3 reads TGTGCCAGCAGCGCTGACGGGACAGTATGGGAGACCCAGTACTTC. Encoded protein: CASSADGTVWETQYF.

This clonotype was observed a handful of times. The chain has TRBV6-5 and TRBJ2-7; maybe TRBD1 (5 bases). The CDR3 has 12 amino acids. V lost 6 bases and J 7 bases, leaving 13 bases between the germline ends. Germline CDR1 is MNHEY and CDR2 is SVGAGI. CDR3 sequence: CASRAGPSEQYF. The CDR3 coding sequence is TGTGCCAGCAGGGCAGGGCCCTCTGAGCAGTACTTC.

The chain carries TRBV7-9 and TRBJ2-5, with 9 positions matching TRBD1. The ends lost 8 bases at V and 5 bases at J; junction bases unmatched: 12. Germline-derived CDR1 and CDR2 are SEHNR and FQNEAQ (reference sequence). The CDR3 covers 15 residues. CDR3 in DNA: TGTGCCAGCTCACTTCAACAGGGGGCGTCGGAGACCCAGTACTTC. Amino acids: CASSLQQGASETQYF.

The chain uses TRBV20-1 and TRBJ1-1; the D is unclear. Germline V gene sequence: CDR1 DFQATT, CDR2 SNEGSKA (reference sequence). V was pared by 4 bases and J by 2 bases, with 23 bases between. CDR3 length: 17 amino acids. CDR3 loop: CSANARRGNTVNTEAFF. For the CDR3, the DNA is TGCAGTGCTAACGCGCGCCGAGGGAATACTGTTAACACTGAAGCTTTCTTT.

Only a few counts were recorded for this clonotype. The chain has TRBV20-1 and TRBJ1-1; D remains ambiguous. Trimming pared 0 bases from V and 1 base from J, leaving 12 bases between. CDR3 length: 15 amino acids. Per germline, CDR1 DFQATT and CDR2 SNEGSKA (reference sequence). The DNA for the CDR3 is TGCAGTGCTAGAGATATCGGGCCGGGGAACACTGAAGCTTTCTTT. Translating it yields CSARDIGPGNTEAFF.

Concerning this clonotype itself: A much larger clone differs by one base, so this may be a read error. This chain joins TRBV7-6 and TRBJ1-2; 9 positions match TRBD1. The CDR3 extends over 13 amino acids. Germline V gene data show CDR1 as SGHVS and CDR2 as FNYEAQ. The CDR3 DNA follows: TGTGCCGGCAGCTCCGGGACAGGGTTCGGCTACACCTTC. Translation: CAGSSGTGFGYTF.

The V and J genes are TRBV19 and TRBJ1-2, with D possibly being TRBD1 (6 bases). The CDR3 sequence is 17 residues long. The germline V gene has CDR1 LNHDA and CDR2 SQIVND (reference sequence). V lost 6 bases to trimming and J lost 4 bases, with 24 bases between them. CDR3 residues: CASSHPRGQTPSYGYTF. CDR3 in DNA: TGTGCCAGTAGCCATCCCCGTGGACAGACTCCAAGCTATGGCTACACCTTC.

This clonotype was observed at least ten times. The chain uses TRBV29-1 and TRBJ1-2; 7 bases map to TRBD1. The V and J ends lost 3 bases and 7 bases, in that order; junction bases with no gene match: 14. Germline V gives CDR1 SQVTM, CDR2 ANQGSEA. The CDR3 contains 15 residues. The CDR3 is CSVESMGQQLSGYTF. In DNA, the CDR3 is TGCAGCGTTGAGTCAATGGGACAGCAATTATCTGGCTACACCTTC.

The gene calls are TRBV2 and TRBJ2-5; possible D gene TRBD1, 6 bases. The CDR3 consists of 13 residues. Germline V gives CDR1 SNHLY, CDR2 FYNNEI. Trimming took off 3 bases at V and 7 bases at J, with 12 bases between the two ends. The CDR3 reads CASSDQKQGTQYF. The CDR3 DNA reads as TGTGCCAGCAGTGACCAGAAACAGGGGACCCAGTACTTC.

This clonotype was counted only a few times. The chain couples TRBV10-3 to TRBJ2-7; 7 bases map to TRBD1. The length of the CDR3 is 15 residues. Trimming at V came to 3 bases and at J to 2 bases, leaving 7 bases not matched to a gene. CDR1 is ENHRY and CDR2 is SYGVKD in the germline V gene. The CDR3, as DNA: TGTGCCATCAGTGACCCTAACAGGGGTACCTACGAGCAGTACTTC. Protein product: CAISDPNRGTYEQYF.

The sample holds many counts of this clonotype. The rearrangement joins TRBV24-1 to TRBJ1-5; 7 bases align to TRBD1. Germline-derived CDR1 and CDR2 are KGHDR and SFDVKD. The CDR3 length is 15 residues. The junction had 6 bases not matched to a gene; V was cut back by 4 bases and J by 4 bases. CDR3 bases: TGTGCCACCAGTGACGGACAGGTTAATAATCAGCCCCAGCATTTT. As protein: CATSDGQVNNQPQHF.

This clonotype was counted only a few times. The chain uses TRBV10-3 and TRBJ2-7; TRBD2 matches 7 bases. This CDR3 has 15 residues. Looked up from germline, CDR1 is ENHRY and CDR2 is SYGVKD. J gave up 2 bases and V 6 bases, and 10 bases lay outside the gene matches. The CDR3 coding sequence is TGTGCCATCAGGGGGGGGGAATCGGCCGCCTACGAGCAGTACTTC. This sequence encodes CAIRGGESAAYEQYF.

This clonotype was recorded a few times. CDR3 amino acids: CASAGGSETQYF. The CDR3 bases are TGTGCCAGCGCGGGAGGATCTGAGACCCAGTACTTC. The chain is built from TRBV2 and TRBJ2-5, with 8 bases aligning to TRBD2. This CDR3 has 12 residues. V shed 8 bases, J shed 5 bases, and the junction held 4 bases outside the gene matches. Germline assignment: CDR1 SNHLY and CDR2 FYNNEI.

This rearrangement joins TRBV7-2 to TRBJ1-1; D unclear. The germline V gene has CDR1 SGHTA and CDR2 FQGNSA. This CDR3 has 13 residues. Trimming removed 3 bases from V and 6 bases from J, with 11 bases in between. In DNA form, the CDR3 reads TGTGCCAGCAGCTTGTATGGTGGGCCTGAAGCTTTCTTT. Its protein product is CASSLYGGPEAFF.

This clonotype was seen at least ten times. This chain joins TRBV25-1 and TRBJ2-5; no firm D call. Per germline, CDR1 MGHDK and CDR2 SYGVNS. Trimming removed 0 bases at V and 4 bases at J, with 9 bases between. The CDR3 length is 14 residues. CDR3 nucleotides: TGTGCCAGCAGTGAATACTTGTCAGGAGAGACCCAGTACTTC. This encodes CASSEYLSGETQYF.

The chain combines TRBV5-4 with TRBJ2-7; D is ambiguous. Per the germline V gene, CDR1 is SGHNT and CDR2 is YYREEE (reference sequence). This CDR3 is built from 12 residues. Trimming stripped 4 bases from V and 6 bases from J, with 11 bases between. CDR3 DNA: TGTGCCAGCAGCCTAAACAGTCTCGAGCAGTACTTC. Its translation is CASSLNSLEQYF.

Comment on this clonotype: Given a much more abundant clone one base away, this may be a read error. The rearrangement joins TRBV5-5 to TRBJ1-1; D is unclear. CDR1 SGHKS and CDR2 YYEKEE come from the germline V gene (reference sequence). The CDR3 has 12 residues. V was cut by 4 bases and J by 6 bases, with 10 bases left in between. CDR3 DNA sequence: TGTGCCAGCAGCCAAACAGAGGCTGAAGCTTTCTTT. This sequence encodes CASSQTEAEAFF.

The chain has TRBV2 and TRBJ1-5; 8 nucleotides agree with TRBD1. With V trimmed by 6 bases and J by 6 bases, 10 bases remained unmatched. The CDR3 length is 15 residues. The germline V gene has CDR1 SNHLY and CDR2 FYNNEI. CDR3 region: CASRGVTGVSQPQHF. For the CDR3, the DNA is TGTGCCAGCAGGGGGGTGACAGGGGTAAGTCAGCCCCAGCATTTT.

The chain recombines TRBV12-3 or TRBV12-4 with TRBJ1-2; D is ambiguous. Trimming cost V 0 bases and J 3 bases, with 8 bases left between them. The CDR3 sequence is 14 residues long. The CDR3 sequence: CASSLAHSHYGYTF. The CDR3 DNA follows: TGTGCCAGCAGTTTAGCGCACAGTCACTATGGCTACACCTTC.

This clonotype was detected ten times or more. The chain is built from TRBV7-2 and TRBJ1-1, with D possibly matching TRBD1 (5 bases). The CDR3 length is 13 residues. The germline V and J ends were trimmed by 5 bases and 1 base, with 8 bases remaining between them. Germline CDR1 is SGHTA and CDR2 is FQGNSA. CDR3 sequence reads: CASSGTANTEAFF. The CDR3 DNA sequence: TGTGCCAGCAGCGGGACGGCGAACACTGAAGCTTTCTTT.